This is a list of T cell receptor beta chains from one sample in a study of OX40 agonist ivuxolimab in advanced cancers. Repertoires were generated with immunoSEQ multiplex PCR, while TCRdb's copy carries only in-frame clones and drops some. The sample comprises about 93,000 clones, around nine tenths of which are singletons, and around 2.6% rests with the top ten. The specimen comprised CD4+ or CD8+ T cells sorted from blood, sampled in a trial of the OX40 agonist ivuxolimab. The receptors originated from an adult with an advanced solid tumor such as melanoma, head and neck, liver or kidney cancer. CDR3s include the opening cysteine and the closing phenylalanine or tryptophan. Fields, in order: clone size, J gene, D gene, CDR3 length, V gene, CDR3 protein, CDR3 DNA. The D gene is left open where the match is weak. The size field is filled for only some rows; it gives once, few, many or a size class.

-,TRBJ2-5,-,13,TRBV5-4,CASSLRTQETQYF,TGTGCCAGCAGCTTGAGGACCCAAGAGACCCAGTACTTC
-,TRBJ2-2,TRBD2,14,TRBV7-2,CASSPLAGYGELFF,TGTGCCAGCAGCCCCCTAGCGGGATACGGGGAGCTGTTTTTT
-,TRBJ1-1,TRBD1,15,TRBV7-2,CASSLAVRGRSEAFF,TGTGCCAGCAGCTTAGCTGTCAGGGGGCGGAGTGAAGCTTTCTTT
-,TRBJ1-4,-,13,TRBV6-1,CASGRATNEKLFF,TGTGCCAGCGGGAGGGCAACTAATGAAAAACTGTTTTTT
-,TRBJ1-5,TRBD1,14,TRBV18,CASSPGTAPTAQHF,TGTGCCAGCTCACCAGGGACAGCCCCAACGGCCCAGCATTTT
-,TRBJ2-2,-,14,TRBV19,CASSLGERAGELFF,TGTGCCAGTAGTCTGGGGGAACGGGCCGGGGAGCTGTTTTTT
-,TRBJ2-7,TRBD2,15,TRBV5-1,CASSLSGRARGEQYF,TGCGCCAGCAGCTTATCCGGGAGGGCCAGGGGCGAGCAGTACTTC
-,TRBJ2-7,TRBD2,14,TRBV7-2,CASSLPAGKTEQYF,TGTGCCAGCAGCTTACCAGCGGGGAAAACGGAGCAGTACTTC
-,TRBJ1-6,-,15,TRBV6-8,CASIKGKTSNSPLHF,TGTGCCAGCATTAAAGGGAAAACAAGTAATTCACCCCTCCACTTT
-,TRBJ1-5,-,15,TRBV6-5,CASSPEKWGNQPQHF,TGTGCCAGCAGTCCGGAGAAATGGGGCAATCAGCCCCAGCATTTT
-,TRBJ1-2,-,11,TRBV2,CASSEFDTSVF,TGTGCCAGCAGTGAGTTCGACACCAGCGTCTTC
-,TRBJ1-2,-,13,TRBV28,CASRAGPGGGYTF,TGTGCCAGCAGGGCGGGCCCCGGGGGTGGCTACACCTTC
-,TRBJ2-7,-,13,TRBV5-4,CASSRDGTYEQYF,TGTGCCAGCAGTCGTGATGGTACCTACGAGCAGTACTTC
once,TRBJ1-1,-,12,TRBV19,CASRTGPTEAFF,TGTGCCAGTAGAACAGGACCAACTGAAGCTTTCTTT
-,TRBJ1-2,TRBD1,16,TRBV14,CASSLLGGQGNYGYTF,TGTGCCAGCAGCCTCCTGGGAGGACAGGGGAACTATGGCTACACCTTC
-,TRBJ2-7,-,13,TRBV6-5,CASTAGRGYEQYF,TGTGCCAGCACCGCTGGAAGGGGTTACGAGCAGTACTTC
-,TRBJ2-2,-,15,TRBV7-3,CASSLRGANTGELFF,TGTGCCAGCAGCTTAAGGGGAGCCAACACCGGGGAGCTGTTTTTT
-,TRBJ2-5,-,14,TRBV19,CASSILGAGETQYF,TGTGCCAGTAGTATCTTGGGGGCAGGAGAGACCCAGTACTTC
-,TRBJ2-5,TRBD2,15,TRBV7-9,CASSAGLADEETQYF,TGTGCCAGCAGCGCGGGACTAGCGGATGAAGAGACCCAGTACTTC
-,TRBJ2-3,TRBD2,15,TRBV5-8,CASPTWASGKDTQYF,TGTGCCAGCCCAACCTGGGCTAGCGGGAAAGATACGCAGTATTTT
-,TRBJ2-3,-,15,TRBV11-2,CASTVSIGAADTQYF,TGTGCCAGCACCGTTTCGATTGGGGCCGCAGATACGCAGTATTTT
-,TRBJ1-2,-,11,TRBV28,CASSIHYGYTF,TGTGCCAGCAGTATTCACTATGGCTACACCTTC
-,TRBJ2-5,TRBD2,13,TRBV6-1,CASLAGLQETQYF,TGTGCCAGCTTAGCGGGACTTCAAGAGACCCAGTACTTC
-,TRBJ2-2,-,14,TRBV27,CASSFLRGTGELFF,TGTGCCAGCAGCTTCCTCCGGGGAACCGGGGAGCTGTTTTTT
-,TRBJ2-7,-,13,TRBV27,CASSTPTGYEQYF,TGTGCCAGCAGTACCCCAACAGGGTACGAGCAGTACTTC
-,TRBJ2-5,TRBD2,15,TRBV19,CATVSTSGDLETQYF,TGTGCCACCGTCTCGACTAGCGGGGATCTGGAGACCCAGTACTTC
-,TRBJ2-5,-,16,TRBV5-5,CASSVGSLRGQETQYF,TGTGCCAGCAGCGTGGGCTCTCTCCGGGGCCAAGAGACCCAGTACTTC
-,TRBJ2-2,-,13,TRBV19,CASSTPIPRELFF,TGTGCCAGTAGTACACCAATCCCGAGGGAGCTGTTTTTT
-,TRBJ2-7,-,15,TRBV28,CASSSPPGSRYEQYF,TGTGCCAGCAGTTCCCCCCCCGGGAGTCGCTACGAGCAGTACTTC
-,TRBJ2-3,-,15,TRBV6-5,CASSISPGGTDTQYF,TGTGCCAGCAGTATATCTCCGGGCGGCACAGATACGCAGTATTTT
-,TRBJ1-1,-,11,TRBV20-1,CSASVNTEAFF,TGCAGTGCCTCAGTGAACACTGAAGCTTTCTTT
-,TRBJ2-1,TRBD2,15,TRBV18,CASSPPSGGYNEQFF,TGTGCCAGCTCACCACCTAGCGGGGGTTACAATGAGCAGTTCTTC
-,TRBJ1-1,TRBD1,14,TRBV6-5,CASSNRDRGVEAFF,TGTGCCAGCAGTAACAGGGACAGGGGGGTTGAAGCTTTCTTT
-,TRBJ2-7,-,12,TRBV29-1,CSVVDVSYEQYF,TGCAGCGTGGTAGACGTATCCTACGAGCAGTACTTC
-,TRBJ1-5,-,15,TRBV19,CASSITRDSNQPQHF,TGTGCCAGTAGTATAACCCGGGACAGCAATCAGCCCCAGCATTTT
-,TRBJ2-3,TRBD1,14,TRBV7-8,CASSSGQSTDTQYF,TGTGCCAGCAGCTCGGGACAGTCCACAGATACGCAGTATTTT
-,TRBJ2-5,-,12,TRBV7-8,CASSLLQETQYF,TGTGCCAGCAGCTTACTTCAAGAGACCCAGTACTTC
-,TRBJ2-5,-,15,TRBV7-2,CASSLVGSRQETQYF,TGTGCCAGCAGCTTAGTCGGGAGTAGGCAAGAGACCCAGTACTTC
-,TRBJ2-1,TRBD2,16,TRBV7-2,CASSSGTSVRANEQFF,TGTGCCAGCAGCTCGGGGACTAGCGTGAGGGCGAATGAGCAGTTCTTC
once,TRBJ2-3,-,14,TRBV28,CASSPNVHTGTQYF,TGTGCCAGCAGTCCCAACGTACACACAGGTACGCAGTATTTT
-,TRBJ1-2,TRBD1,13,TRBV5-1,CARGDRRWDGYTF,TGCGCCAGAGGGGACAGGCGATGGGATGGCTACACCTTC
-,TRBJ1-4,-,15,TRBV28,CASSWNRLGSEKLFF,TGTGCCAGCAGCTGGAACAGGCTGGGGAGCGAAAAACTGTTTTTT
few,TRBJ2-7,TRBD2,13,TRBV29-1,CSVPGAGEYEQYF,TGCAGCGTACCAGGAGCGGGAGAATACGAGCAGTACTTC
-,TRBJ2-7,-,11,TRBV12-5,CASGLVDEQYF,TGTGCTAGTGGTTTGGTCGACGAGCAGTACTTC
few,TRBJ2-2,-,11,TRBV20-1,CSARGSRELFF,TGCAGTGCTAGAGGTTCCCGGGAGCTGTTTTTT